The 9 T cell receptor beta chains below were found in one sample sequenced in a study of CD8+ T cells in alopecia areata. Following extraction, RNA underwent reverse transcription to cDNA, which served as the sequencing template. The protocol was immunoSEQ multiplex PCR, while the TCRdb copy is restricted to in-frame clones and leaves out a portion. The table records about 120,000 clones, around 53% of them present only once. As for treatment: oral pan-JAK inhibitor, 5-10 mg twice daily. The specimen comprised CD4+ T cells sorted from blood, sampled at week 4, from a patient treated with tofacitinib. The receptor set was obtained from a human donor with alopecia areata.

This clone was recorded only once. The rearrangement joins TRBV29-1 to TRBJ2-4; the D gene is possibly TRBD1 (5 bases). The germline gives CDR1 SQVTM, CDR2 ANQGSEA. This CDR3 has 14 residues. Trimming pared 4 bases from V and 1 base from J, leaving 11 bases between. The CDR3 DNA follows: TGCAGCGTTGCTTCAGGGCTGGCCAAAAACATTCAGTACTTC. Translation gives CSVASGLAKNIQYF.

This chain uses TRBV5-1 with TRBJ2-3; the D is unclear. The CDR3 runs 13 residues. V was pared by 1 base and J by 6 bases, with 9 bases between. CDR1 and CDR2 (germline): SGHRS, YFSETQ. Here the CDR3 reads CASSLQLLDTQYF. The CDR3 DNA reads TGCGCCAGCAGCTTGCAACTTTTGGATACGCAGTATTTT.

This chain joins TRBV30 and TRBJ2-2; maybe TRBD2 (7 bases). CDR1 GTSNPN and CDR2 SVGIG come from the germline V gene (reference sequence). The CDR3 loop spans 14 amino acids. V was clipped by 4 bases and J by 6 bases, with 15 bases between them. The CDR3 nucleotides are TGTGCCTGGATCAAACGGGGGGCGGCCGGGGAGCTGTTTTTT. Translating gives CAWIKRGAAGELFF.

J is TRBJ2-3 and V is TRBV29-1, with 8 bases matching TRBD2. Germline CDR1 reads SQVTM; CDR2 reads ANQGSEA. J was trimmed by 4 bases and V by 1 base; bases with no gene match: 7. The CDR3 has 15 amino acids. The CDR3 coding sequence is TGCAGCGTTGAAGTTACGGGGGGGCCCGCAGATACGCAGTATTTT. Protein product: CSVEVTGGPADTQYF.

This rearrangement joins TRBV7-9 to TRBJ1-1, with D tentatively TRBD1 (6 bases). Trimming removed 5 bases from V and 1 base from J, with 11 bases in between. Germline-derived CDR1 and CDR2 are SEHNR and FQNEAQ (reference sequence). CDR3 length: 14 residues. The CDR3 nucleotides are TGTGCCAGCAGCCTAGGGGGACAGAACACTGAAGCTTTCTTT. Residues: CASSLGGQNTEAFF.

This clone has a handful of counts. The chain is built from TRBV6-6 and TRBJ2-3; a weak D match, TRBD1 (6 bases). Germline CDR1 is MNHNY and CDR2 is SVGAGI (reference sequence). Trimming removed 6 bases from V and 3 bases from J, with 7 bases in between. The CDR3 loop spans 12 amino acids. The CDR3, as DNA: TGTGCCAGCAGCCAGGGGACAGATACGCAGTATTTT. This codes for CASSQGTDTQYF.

The chain recombines TRBV2 with TRBJ2-1; D is unclear. Trimming removed 9 bases from V and 2 bases from J, with 8 bases in between. Germline values: CDR1 SNHLY, CDR2 FYNNEI. This CDR3 region has 12 residues. As DNA, the CDR3 is TGTGCCAGTGCCGGGCCCTACAATGAGCAGTTCTTC. It encodes CASAGPYNEQFF. The variable domain in full, completed from reference TRBV2 and TRBJ2-1, reads EPEVTQTPSHQVTQMGQEVILRCVPISNHLYFYWYRQILGQKVEFLVSFYNNEISEKSEIFDDQFSVERPDGSNFTLKIRSTKLEDSAMYFCASAGPYNEQFFGPGTRLTVL.

V usage is TRBV30 and J usage is TRBJ1-5; the match to TRBD1 covers 8 bases. The trim removed 4 bases at V and 1 base at J, leaving 3 bases unmatched. CDR3 size: 14 residues. Germline V gene lookup returns CDR1 GTSNPN and CDR2 SVGIG (reference sequence). The DNA of the CDR3 is TGTGCCTGGAACGCAGGGGGCAGCAATCAGCCCCAGCATTTT. Its protein is CAWNAGGSNQPQHF. The whole variable domain, remainder taken from reference TRBV30 and TRBJ1-5, is SQTIHQWPATLVQPVGSPLSLECTVEGTSNPNLYWYRQAAGRGLQLLFYSVGIGQISSEVPQNLSASRPQDRQFILSSKKLLLSDSGFYLCAWNAGGSNQPQHFGDGTRLSIL.

This clone came up a few times. The gene calls are TRBV5-1 and TRBJ1-6; D perhaps matches TRBD1 (5 bases). Germline values: CDR1 SGHRS, CDR2 YFSETQ. This CDR3 region has 15 residues. V was cut by 1 base and J by 7 bases, with 12 bases left in between. As DNA, the CDR3 is TGCGCCAGCAGCTTGTCGACAGTGGAGAATTCACCCCTCCACTTT. Protein sequence: CASSLSTVENSPLHF.